This record covers a single T cell receptor beta chain. The data were taken from a study of CD8+ T cells in alopecia areata. Sample treatment: oral pan-JAK inhibitor, 5-10 mg twice daily. Extracted from the samples, RNA was reverse transcribed into cDNA to serve as the sequencing template. Generated by immunoSEQ multiplex PCR, the TCRdb table keeps only in-frame clones and is missing some. The table shows over 90,000 clones, with 70% to 90% occurring only once. The receptor was derived from a human donor with alopecia areata. Source: CD8+ T cells sorted from blood, taken between weeks 30 and 35, from a patient treated with tofacitinib.

In DNA, the CDR3 is TGTGCCAGCAGACCTAGCGGGGGAGGGGACACAGATACGCAGTATTTT. As protein: CASRPSGGGDTDTQYF. The V call is TRBV5-4, the J call TRBJ2-3, with 10 bases lining up with TRBD2. Germline trimming cut 5 bases from V and 2 bases from J; bases unmatched to any gene: 8. The CDR3 runs 16 residues. From germline, CDR1 is SGHNT and CDR2 YYREEE (reference sequence).